The T cell receptor beta chain described here comes from a study of T cells after yellow fever vaccination. At the level of the study: Preparation used SMART-Seq v4 Ultra Low Input for the low-cell-number fractions. Points from the study as a whole: Among all clonotypes, a small share was observed in both CD4 and CD8 compartments.

This clonotype was counted between two and nine times. The target antigen is unknown. Synthesis of TCR cDNA relied on 5'RACE template switching, which attached a universal primer site and UMIs. Each CDR3 protein is one row after TCRdb ran MiXCR on the 5' RACE reads. The sample has 300,000 to 400,000 distinct CDR3 sequences, more than 5.5% seen once. This CDR3 region has 15 residues. V lost 4 bases and J 3 bases, leaving 15 bases between the germline ends. In germline, CDR1 is SGHTA, CDR2 FQGNSA. The starting material was PBMCs, obtained 5 days after the yellow fever booster vaccination. The chain links TRBV7-2 to TRBJ1-1; D unclear. This TCR was sampled from a man younger than 45 who received the YFV17D yellow fever vaccine. CDR3 in amino acids: CASSSRRRLDTEAFF. CDR3 DNA: TGTGCCAGCAGCTCCCGCAGGAGGTTGGACACTGAAGCTTTCTTT.